These 5 T cell receptor beta chains share one sample of origin, sequenced in a study of T cells in Graves' hyperthyroidism and ophthalmopathy. Researchers took RNA transcripts and amplified the TCR beta CDR3 regions from them. When the TCR CDR3 underwent first-round RT-PCR, the HTBI primer set was used. Via MiXCR, TCRdb re-called the multiplex PCR reads, giving one row per CDR3 protein. Among 300,000 to 350,000 distinct CDR3 sequences listed, approximately 15% were seen once. Sequenced: blood. These receptors all come from a man younger than 45 with Graves' hyperthyroidism.

This clonotype was found many times. V is TRBV3-1 and J is TRBJ1-1, with unresolved D. Germline V gene lookup returns CDR1 LGHDT and CDR2 YNNKEL (reference sequence). V was shortened by 5 bases and J by 8 bases, with 12 bases between the two germline ends. This CDR3 has 12 residues. The chain's CDR3 is CASSSRSGEAFF. DNA for the CDR3: TGTGCCAGCAGCTCAAGGTCGGGGGAAGCTTTCTTT.

In its sample, this clonotype was seen a few times. The chain is built from TRBV25-1 and TRBJ1-2, with TRBD1 matching over 7 bases. This CDR3 spans 15 amino acids. J lost 3 bases, V lost 1 base, and 5 bases had no gene match. The V gene's germline CDR1 is MGHDK and CDR2 SYGVNS. The CDR3 DNA sequence: TGTGCCAGCAGTGAATTTGCAGGGGGGGACTATGGCTACACCTTC. It specifies CASSEFAGGDYGYTF.

The V and J genes are TRBV19 and TRBJ2-7; tentative D call: TRBD1 (6 bases). V was cut by 5 bases and J by 2 bases, with 19 bases left in between. The length of the CDR3 is 16 residues. Germline CDR1 reads LNHDA; CDR2 reads SQIVND (reference sequence). CDR3 nucleotides: TGTGCCAGTAGTTCCTACCGACAGAGGGACACCTACGAGCAGTACTTC. Encoded protein: CASSSYRQRDTYEQYF.

This clonotype was recorded at least ten times. The V call is TRBV3-1, the J call TRBJ2-7; 9 nucleotides line up with TRBD2. The CDR3 sequence is 15 residues long. The germline CDR1 and CDR2 sequences are LGHDT and YNNKEL (reference sequence). The V and J ends lost 1 base and 6 bases, in that order; junction bases with no gene match: 7. CDR3 residues: CASSQGLAGISEQYF. The DNA of the CDR3 is TGTGCCAGCAGCCAAGGGCTAGCGGGAATCTCCGAGCAGTACTTC.

The chain carries TRBV18 and TRBJ2-7; TRBD1 matches 7 bases. The CDR3 is 16 amino acids. V lost 0 bases, J lost 5 bases, and 10 bases stayed unmatched. The germline V gene encodes CDR1 KGHSH and CDR2 LQKENI. DNA of the CDR3: TGTGCCAGCTCACCACCGTCTCGACAGGGAGTCAACGAGCAGTACTTC. This sequence encodes CASSPPSRQGVNEQYF.